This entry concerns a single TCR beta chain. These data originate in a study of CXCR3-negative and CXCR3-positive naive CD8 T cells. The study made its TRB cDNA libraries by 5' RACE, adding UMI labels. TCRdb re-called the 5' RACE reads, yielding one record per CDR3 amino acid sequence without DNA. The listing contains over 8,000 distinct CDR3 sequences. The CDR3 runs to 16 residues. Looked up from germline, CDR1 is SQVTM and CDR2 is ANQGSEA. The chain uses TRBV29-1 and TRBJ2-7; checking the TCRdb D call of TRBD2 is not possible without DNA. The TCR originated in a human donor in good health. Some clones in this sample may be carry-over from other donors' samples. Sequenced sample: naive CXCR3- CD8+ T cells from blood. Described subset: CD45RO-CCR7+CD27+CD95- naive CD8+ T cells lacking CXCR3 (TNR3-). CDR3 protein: CSVGGTSGRPSYEQYF.